The rows below give T cell receptor beta chains drawn from one sample of a study of cytomegalovirus exposure and HLA in healthy donors. Clones were sequenced by immunoSEQ multiplex PCR, and TCRdb holds only the in-frame ones, with some missing. This table has tens of thousands of clones, 70% to 90% appearing once. The sample comprised PBMCs. These receptors all come from a woman under 30 in good health and CMV-seronegative. Both conserved end residues are part of each CDR3. A D gene is named only where the DNA matches it firmly. Only some rows state a clone size, as once, few, many or a class for expanded clones.

V	D	size	J	DNA	CDR3
TRBV10-3	-	once	TRBJ2-1	TGTGCCATCGAGGACTTTCAGCGTCATGAGCAGTTCTTC	CAIEDFQRHEQFF
TRBV6-4	TRBD1	-	TRBJ2-7	TGTGCCAGCGGGACAGGGGGTCTCGAGCAGTACTTC	CASGTGGLEQYF
TRBV11-2	TRBD2	-	TRBJ2-7	TGTGCCAGCAGCTTCCACCGGGACTACTCCTACGAGCAGTACTTC	CASSFHRDYSYEQYF
TRBV5-4	-	-	TRBJ1-2	TGTGCCAGCAGCTTGGAGGGGGACACGAGAGGCTATGGCTACACCTTC	CASSLEGDTRGYGYTF
TRBV15	-	-	TRBJ2-5	TGTGCCACCAGCGACCGGTCCCAGAGGCCAGAGACCCAGTACTTC	CATSDRSQRPETQYF
TRBV18	TRBD1	-	TRBJ2-1	TGTGCCAGCTCCCCCCCGGGACAGGATTACAATGAGCAGTTCTTC	CASSPPGQDYNEQFF
TRBV6-6	TRBD2	-	TRBJ2-2	TGTGCCAGCAGTTACCGGCGGGAGGGCACCGGGGAGCTGTTTTTT	CASSYRREGTGELFF
TRBV5-1	-	-	TRBJ1-1	TGCGCCAGCAGCCGCGGGGACGGAATGAACACTGAAGCTTTCTTT	CASSRGDGMNTEAFF
TRBV11-2	TRBD2	-	TRBJ2-3	TGTGCCAGCAGCATAGCTAGCGGGGGGGCGGTAGATACGCAGTATTTT	CASSIASGGAVDTQYF
TRBV7-8	-	-	TRBJ1-2	TGTGCCAGCAGCTTAGGCGGAGGGGAAGCGGGGGTGTATGGCTACACCTTC	CASSLGGGEAGVYGYTF
TRBV6-5	TRBD2	-	TRBJ2-7	TGTGCCACAAAGCTGCGGGGGGGCCTCTCATACGAGCAGTACTTC	CATKLRGGLSYEQYF
TRBV30	TRBD2	-	TRBJ2-7	TGTGCCTGGAGTACTAGCGGTTACTCCTACGAGCAGTACTTC	CAWSTSGYSYEQYF
TRBV13	TRBD2	once	TRBJ2-1	TGTGCCAGCAGCTTCCCCCTGACTAGCACTATATACAATGAGCAGTTCTTC	CASSFPLTSTIYNEQFF
TRBV18	TRBD2	-	TRBJ2-1	TGTGCCAGCTCACCGCCCCTCCAGCGGGGTCTCTACAATGAGCAGTTCTTC	CASSPPLQRGLYNEQFF
TRBV6-6	TRBD1	-	TRBJ1-4	TGTGCCAGCAGTTGGGGACAGGGGACTGAAAAACTGTTTTTT	CASSWGQGTEKLFF
TRBV6-6	-	-	TRBJ2-7	TGTGCCAGCAACCCCCCGCGGGCCACGGGTGAGCAGTACTTC	CASNPPRATGEQYF
TRBV5-1	-	-	TRBJ2-7	TGCGCCAGCAGCTTGCAGGAAGCACCCTACGAGCAGTACTTC	CASSLQEAPYEQYF
TRBV18	TRBD1	-	TRBJ2-5	TGTGCCAGCTCACCACCGACAGGGGTACGAGAGACCCAGTACTTC	CASSPPTGVRETQYF
TRBV5-1	-	-	TRBJ2-1	TGCGCCAGCAGCCCTGGGGCGGGGAATGAGCAGTTCTTC	CASSPGAGNEQFF
TRBV5-8	TRBD2	-	TRBJ2-1	TGTGCCAGCAGCATAGCGGGGGGACTGGCGGGACCCAATGAGCAGTTCTTC	CASSIAGGLAGPNEQFF
TRBV7-9	-	few	TRBJ2-1	TGTGCCAGCAGCTTAGACAGGGTGGATGAGCAGTTCTTC	CASSLDRVDEQFF
TRBV13	TRBD2	-	TRBJ2-1	TGTGCCAGCCGGACTAGCGGGAACAATGAGCAGTTCTTC	CASRTSGNNEQFF